This entry describes one T cell receptor beta chain. Antigen: not known. The data were taken from a study of OX40 agonist ivuxolimab in advanced cancers. Study summary: Prior anti-PD-1, anti-PD-L1 or anti-CTLA-4 therapy did not bar entry, and approximately 40% had some. Findings and limits, study-wide: Antigens targeted by the expanded peripheral T cells were not determined. At 0.1 to 3.0 mg/kg, CD4+ and CD8+ blood T cells expanded clonally by week 6. Averaging showed that CD8+ T cells had more expanded clones than CD4+ did.

Assay used: immunoSEQ multiplex PCR; TCRdb lists only in-frame clones, some missing. The profile shows fewer than 40,000 clones, around 81% of them singletons. Material: CD4+ or CD8+ T cells sorted from blood, obtained in a trial of the OX40 agonist ivuxolimab. The receptor's source is an adult with an advanced solid tumor such as melanoma, head and neck, liver or kidney cancer.

The CDR3 bases are TGTGCCAGCAGCCCAGGGGGCGGTGTCACTGAAGCTTTCTTT. Translated, it gives CASSPGGGVTEAFF. The V call is TRBV6-5, the J call TRBJ1-1, with TRBD1 matching over 8 bases. Germline V gives CDR1 MNHEY, CDR2 SVGAGI. V was pared by 6 bases and J by 4 bases, with 7 bases of the junction left unmatched. The CDR3 covers 14 residues.